The 11 T cell receptor beta chains below all came from one sample that was sequenced in a study of regulatory T cells in long-lasting Graves disease (dated by TCRdb to the early 2020s). Reading the label with the study, this specimen's time point is: newly diagnosed GD, antithyroid drugs for less than 3 months. RNA was extracted from PBMCs in TRIzol for both TCR sequencing and RNA sequencing. Libraries were prepared through multiplex PCR. The reads were generated on an Illumina HiSeq 4000. To build TCR beta libraries, CDR3 regions were amplified by Arm-PCR using iRepertoire HTBI primers. TCRdb took the public reads, trimmed them with fastp at Q25, ran MiXCR for clone calling and kept in-frame beta chains. Records with the same CDR3 protein are collapsed into one entry carrying the most frequent genes and DNA. This sample is represented by roughly 610,000 distinct CDR3 sequences; 15% to 20% of them were singletons. 15% to 20% of the sample lies in the top ten.

These data also featured in a second study, about T cells in Graves' hyperthyroidism and ophthalmopathy.

This sample comprised peripheral blood mononuclear cells (PBMCs), obtained at new diagnosis, from a patient treated with antithyroid drugs. Receptor source: a woman younger than 45 with Graves disease. Donor details come from another sample of the same person, matched by shared clones.

The chain links TRBV5-1 to TRBJ1-1, with D possibly TRBD1 on 5 matching bases. V gave up 3 bases and J gave up 5 bases, with 14 bases separating them. Germline values: CDR1 SGHRS, CDR2 YFSETQ. The CDR3 covers 14 residues. The CDR3 is CASSSLVKGTEAFF. CDR3 in DNA: TGCGCCAGCAGCTCGTTGGTGAAGGGGACTGAAGCTTTCTTT.

Details on this clonotype: A much larger clone is a single base away; this may be a read error. V is TRBV5-1 and J is TRBJ2-7; maybe TRBD2 (6 bases). CDR1 and CDR2 (germline): SGHRS, YFSETQ. CDR3 size: 14 residues. CDR3 DNA sequence: TGCGCCGGCAGCTTTACGGGGGTAAACTACGAGCAGTACTTC. The encoded protein is CAGSFTGVNYEQYF.

This chain connects TRBV7-3 to TRBJ2-2; maybe TRBD1 (6 bases). The ends were cut back, 3 bases at V and 4 bases at J, with 15 bases in the middle. There are 16 residues in the CDR3. CDR1 is SGHTA and CDR2 is FQGTGA in the germline V gene. CDR3 region: CASSFIRGSGTGELFF. DNA for the CDR3: TGTGCCAGCAGCTTCATTAGGGGGTCGGGCACCGGGGAGCTGTTTTTT.

For this clonotype: At one end, the junction sequence differs from germline, possibly due to a read error. The CDR3 here is CASSVERKLDSGF. The CDR3 DNA reads as TGTGCCAGCAGCGTAGAGAGGAAACTAGACTCCGGCTTC. This chain uses TRBV9 with TRBJ2-7, with D possibly TRBD2 on 5 matching bases. This CDR3 region has 13 residues. Looked up from germline, CDR1 is SGDLS and CDR2 is YYNGEE.

The sample holds a few counts of this clonotype. V usage is TRBV19 and J usage is TRBJ2-1; D may be TRBD1 or TRBD2 (5 bases each). CDR1 and CDR2 from the germline V gene are LNHDA and SQIVND (reference sequence). V gave up 7 bases and J gave up 8 bases, with 24 bases separating them. CDR3 length equals 16 residues. CDR3 loop: CASTTKGFQGVDEQFF. The CDR3 DNA sequence: TGTGCCAGTACTACTAAGGGTTTCCAGGGAGTCGATGAGCAGTTCTTC. Full variable domain (missing parts from reference TRBV19 and TRBJ2-1): DGGITQSPKYLFRKEGQNVTLSCEQNLNHDAMYWYRQDPGQGLRLIYYSQIVNDFQKGDIAEGYSVSREKKESFPLTVTSAQKNPTAFYLCASTTKGFQGVDEQFFGPGTRLTVL.

This clonotype was found a few times. The chain carries TRBV5-1 and TRBJ2-7; 12 nucleotides match TRBD1. The CDR3 contains 16 residues. Germline CDR1 SGHRS, CDR2 YFSETQ. J lost 0 bases, V lost 4 bases, and 5 bases had no gene match. CDR3 amino acids: CASSAGTGGLSYEQYF. CDR3 sequence (DNA): TGCGCCAGCAGCGCAGGGACAGGGGGCCTCTCCTACGAGCAGTACTTC.

The rearrangement uses TRBV5-1 and TRBJ2-2, with 8 positions matching TRBD1. Germline CDR1 and CDR2: SGHRS and YFSETQ. This CDR3 spans 14 amino acids. V was pared by 4 bases and J by 7 bases, with 6 bases of the junction left unmatched. CDR3 in DNA: TGCGCCAGCAGCGGTACAGGGGGAAGCGGGGAGCTGTTTTTT. Its translation: CASSGTGGSGELFF.

The chain uses TRBV6-1 and TRBJ2-2, with D unclear. This CDR3 is 13 amino acids long. Germline-derived CDR1 and CDR2 are MNHNS and SASEGT. Between the trimmed V and J ends, which lost 7 bases and 4 bases, there was a span of 10 bases. CDR3 nucleotide sequence: TGTGCCAGCAATGGCAGGCCCACCGGGGAGCTGTTTTTT. It translates to CASNGRPTGELFF.

The V and J genes are TRBV6-2 or TRBV6-3 and TRBJ2-1; D gene unclear. The ends were cut back, 6 bases at V and 1 base at J, with 13 bases in the middle. CDR3 length: 15 amino acids. Germline CDR1 is MNHEY and CDR2 is SVGEGT. CDR3: CASSTPTRSYNEQFF. CDR3 sequence (DNA): TGTGCCAGCAGCACCCCGACTCGATCCTACAATGAGCAGTTCTTC.

This clonotype was seen at least ten times. This sequence joins TRBV25-1 and TRBJ2-7, with 8 bases that match TRBD2. This CDR3 spans 15 amino acids. Germline trimming cut 6 bases from V and 6 bases from J; bases unmatched to any gene: 13. Germline-derived CDR1 and CDR2 are MGHDK and SYGVNS. CDR3 nucleotides: TGTGCCAGCAGCCGGGGTAGCGGGGTTTTGGGCGAGCAGTACTTC. Residues: CASSRGSGVLGEQYF.

This clonotype was counted once. Sequence at one end of the junction differs from germline and may be a read error. The chain carries TRBV11-2 and TRBJ1-1; D remains ambiguous. This CDR3 has 11 amino acids. CDR1 and CDR2 (germline): SGHAT, FQNNGV. Written as DNA, the CDR3 is TGTGCCAGTGTCTTGAACGCTGAAGCTTTCTTT. Translation gives CASVLNAEAFF. The full variable domain, with the rest looked up from reference TRBV11-2 and TRBJ1-1, is EAGVAQSPRYKIIEKRQSVAFWCNPISGHATLYWYQQILGQGPKLLIQFQNNGVVDDSQLPKDRFSAERLKGVDSTLKIQPAKLEDSAVYLCASVLNAEAFFGQGTRLTVV.